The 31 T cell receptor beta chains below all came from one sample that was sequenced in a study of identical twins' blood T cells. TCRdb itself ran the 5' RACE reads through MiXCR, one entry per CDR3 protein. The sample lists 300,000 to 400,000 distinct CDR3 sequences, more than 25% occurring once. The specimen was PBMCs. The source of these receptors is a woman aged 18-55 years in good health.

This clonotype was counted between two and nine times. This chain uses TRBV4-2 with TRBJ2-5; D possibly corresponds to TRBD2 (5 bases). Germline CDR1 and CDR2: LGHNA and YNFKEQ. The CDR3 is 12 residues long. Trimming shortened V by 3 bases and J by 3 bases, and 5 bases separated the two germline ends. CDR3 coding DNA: TGTGCCAGCAGCCAGACTAAAGAGACCCAGTACTTC. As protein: CASSQTKETQYF.

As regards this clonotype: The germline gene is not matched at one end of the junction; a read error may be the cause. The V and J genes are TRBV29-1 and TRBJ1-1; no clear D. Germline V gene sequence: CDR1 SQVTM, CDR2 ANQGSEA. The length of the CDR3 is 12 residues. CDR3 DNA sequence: TGCAGCGTAGAAGGTGGATTAACTGAAGCTTTCTTT. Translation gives CSVEGGLTEAFF.

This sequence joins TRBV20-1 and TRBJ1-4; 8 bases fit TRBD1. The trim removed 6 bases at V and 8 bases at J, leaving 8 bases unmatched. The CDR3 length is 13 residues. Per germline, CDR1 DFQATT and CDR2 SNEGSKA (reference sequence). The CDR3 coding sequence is TGCAGTGCCCAGGGGGCTGGGGAAGAAAAACTGTTTTTT. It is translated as CSAQGAGEEKLFF.

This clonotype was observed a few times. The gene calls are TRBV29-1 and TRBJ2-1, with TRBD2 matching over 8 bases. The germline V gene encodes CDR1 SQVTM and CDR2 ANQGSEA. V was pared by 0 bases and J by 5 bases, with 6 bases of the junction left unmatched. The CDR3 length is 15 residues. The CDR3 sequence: CSVEDPAGVDNEQFF. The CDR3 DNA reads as TGCAGCGTTGAAGATCCAGCGGGAGTCGACAATGAGCAGTTCTTC.

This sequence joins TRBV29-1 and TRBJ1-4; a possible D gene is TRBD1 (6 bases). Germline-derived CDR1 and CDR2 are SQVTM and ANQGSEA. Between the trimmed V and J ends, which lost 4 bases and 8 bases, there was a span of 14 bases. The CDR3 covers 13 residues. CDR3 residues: CSVAGQMGEKLFF. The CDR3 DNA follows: TGCAGCGTTGCAGGACAGATGGGAGAAAAACTGTTTTTT.

The DNA of the CDR3 is TGTGCCAGCAGTGTACGCACCGGGGAGCTGTTTTTT. It encodes CASSVRTGELFF. The chain combines TRBV25-1 with TRBJ2-2, with D uncertain. The germline gives CDR1 MGHDK, CDR2 SYGVNS. The ends were cut back, 4 bases at V and 4 bases at J, with 4 bases in the middle. The CDR3 totals 12 residues.

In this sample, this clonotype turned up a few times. The CDR3 region has the DNA TGTGCCAGCACCCTAAAGGGCTTTGAAAAACTGTTTTTT. It encodes CASTLKGFEKLFF. The genes are TRBV3-1 and TRBJ1-4; D gene ambiguous. Looked up from germline, CDR1 is LGHDT and CDR2 is YNNKEL (reference sequence). The ends were cut back, 7 bases at V and 7 bases at J, with 13 bases in the middle. The CDR3 has 13 amino acids.

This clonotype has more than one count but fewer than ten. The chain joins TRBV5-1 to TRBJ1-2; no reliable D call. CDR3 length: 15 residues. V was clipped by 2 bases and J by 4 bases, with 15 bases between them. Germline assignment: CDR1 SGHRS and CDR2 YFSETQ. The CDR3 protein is CASSFIGSNGYGYTF. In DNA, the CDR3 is TGCGCCAGCAGCTTTATCGGGTCCAATGGCTATGGCTACACCTTC.

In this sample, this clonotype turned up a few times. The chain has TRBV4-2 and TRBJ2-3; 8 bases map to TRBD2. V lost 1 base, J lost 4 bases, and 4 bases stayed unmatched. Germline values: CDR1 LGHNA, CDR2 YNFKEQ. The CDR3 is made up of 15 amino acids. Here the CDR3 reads CASSQAGGIADTQYF. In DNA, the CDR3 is TGTGCCAGCAGCCAAGCGGGGGGGATTGCAGATACGCAGTATTTT.

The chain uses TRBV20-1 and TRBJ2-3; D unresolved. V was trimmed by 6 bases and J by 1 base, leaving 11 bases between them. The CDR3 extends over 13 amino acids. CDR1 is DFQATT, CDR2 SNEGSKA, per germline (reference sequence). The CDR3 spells CSAPVEGTDTQYF. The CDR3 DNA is TGCAGTGCGCCGGTCGAGGGCACAGATACGCAGTATTTT.

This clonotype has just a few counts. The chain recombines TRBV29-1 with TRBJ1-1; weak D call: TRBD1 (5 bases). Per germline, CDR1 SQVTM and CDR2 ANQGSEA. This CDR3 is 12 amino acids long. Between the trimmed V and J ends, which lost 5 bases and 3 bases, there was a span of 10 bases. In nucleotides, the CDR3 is TGCAGCGTTTCGGGACTCTACACTGAAGCTTTCTTT. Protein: CSVSGLYTEAFF.

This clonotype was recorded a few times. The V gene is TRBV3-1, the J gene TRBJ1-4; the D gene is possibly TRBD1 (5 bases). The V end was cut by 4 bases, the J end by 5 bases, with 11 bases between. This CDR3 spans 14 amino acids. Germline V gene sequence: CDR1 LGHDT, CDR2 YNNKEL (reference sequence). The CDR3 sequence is CASSPRERNEKLFF. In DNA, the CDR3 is TGTGCCAGCAGCCCCAGGGAAAGGAATGAAAAACTGTTTTTT.

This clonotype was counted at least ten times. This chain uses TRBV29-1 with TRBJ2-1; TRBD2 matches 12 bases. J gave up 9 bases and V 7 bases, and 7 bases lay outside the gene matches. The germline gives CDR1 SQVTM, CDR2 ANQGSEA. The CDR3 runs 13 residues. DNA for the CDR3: TGCAGCGCTAGGACTAGCGGGGACCGTGAGCAGTTCTTC. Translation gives CSARTSGDREQFF.

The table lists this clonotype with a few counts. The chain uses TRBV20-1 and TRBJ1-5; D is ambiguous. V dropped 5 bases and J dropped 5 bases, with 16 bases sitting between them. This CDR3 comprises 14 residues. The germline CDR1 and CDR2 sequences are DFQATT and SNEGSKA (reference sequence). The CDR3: CSALGRLWDQPQHF. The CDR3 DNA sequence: TGCAGTGCTTTAGGACGACTTTGGGATCAGCCCCAGCATTTT.

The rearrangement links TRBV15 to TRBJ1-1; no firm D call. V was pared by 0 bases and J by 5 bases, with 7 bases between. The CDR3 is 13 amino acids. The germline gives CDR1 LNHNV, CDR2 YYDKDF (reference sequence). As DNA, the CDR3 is TGTGCCACCAGCAGAGATGGGCAAACTGAAGCTTTCTTT. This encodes CATSRDGQTEAFF.

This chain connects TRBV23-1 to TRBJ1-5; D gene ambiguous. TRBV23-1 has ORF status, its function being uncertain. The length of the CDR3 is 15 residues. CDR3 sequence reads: CASPLGGWINQPQHF. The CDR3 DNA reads TGCGCTTCCCCCCTGGGAGGCTGGATCAATCAGCCCCAGCATTTT.

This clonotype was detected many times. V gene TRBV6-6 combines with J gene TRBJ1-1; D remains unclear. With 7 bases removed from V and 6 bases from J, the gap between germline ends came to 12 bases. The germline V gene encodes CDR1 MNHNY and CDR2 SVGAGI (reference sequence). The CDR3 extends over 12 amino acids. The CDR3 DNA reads TGTGCCAGCAAGACGCAGGTCTCTGAAGCTTTCTTT. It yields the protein CASKTQVSEAFF.

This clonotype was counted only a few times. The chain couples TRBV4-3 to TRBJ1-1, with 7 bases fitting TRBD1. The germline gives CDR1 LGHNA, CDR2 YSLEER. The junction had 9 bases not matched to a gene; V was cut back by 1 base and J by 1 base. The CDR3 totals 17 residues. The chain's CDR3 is CASSQARPGQWNTEAFF. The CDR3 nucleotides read TGCGCCAGCAGCCAAGCTAGACCGGGACAGTGGAACACTGAAGCTTTCTTT.

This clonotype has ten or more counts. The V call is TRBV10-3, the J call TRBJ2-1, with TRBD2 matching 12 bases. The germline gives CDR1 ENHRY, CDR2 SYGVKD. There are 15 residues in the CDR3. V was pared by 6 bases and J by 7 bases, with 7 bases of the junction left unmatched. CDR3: CAIRESSGGANEQFF. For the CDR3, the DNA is TGTGCCATCAGAGAATCTAGCGGGGGGGCTAATGAGCAGTTCTTC.

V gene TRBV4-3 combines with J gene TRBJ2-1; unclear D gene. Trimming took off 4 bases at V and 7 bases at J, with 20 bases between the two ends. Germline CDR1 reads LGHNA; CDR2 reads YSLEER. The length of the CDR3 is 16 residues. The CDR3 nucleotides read TGCGCCAGCAGCCCCTTCTCCGGTACAACTGGGAATGAGCAGTTCTTC. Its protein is CASSPFSGTTGNEQFF.

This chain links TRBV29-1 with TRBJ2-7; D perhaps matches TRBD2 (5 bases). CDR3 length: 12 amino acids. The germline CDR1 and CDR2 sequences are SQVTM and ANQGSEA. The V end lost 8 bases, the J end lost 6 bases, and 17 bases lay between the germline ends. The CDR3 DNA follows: TGCAGCTCTGTAGGGTCTAGCTCCGAGCAGTACTTC. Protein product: CSSVGSSSEQYF.

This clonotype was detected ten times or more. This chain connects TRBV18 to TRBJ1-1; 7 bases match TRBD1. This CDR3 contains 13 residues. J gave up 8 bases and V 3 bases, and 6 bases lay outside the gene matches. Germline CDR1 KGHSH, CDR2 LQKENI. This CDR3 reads CASSPSAGGEAFF. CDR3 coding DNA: TGTGCCAGCTCACCGTCAGCAGGGGGGGAAGCTTTCTTT.

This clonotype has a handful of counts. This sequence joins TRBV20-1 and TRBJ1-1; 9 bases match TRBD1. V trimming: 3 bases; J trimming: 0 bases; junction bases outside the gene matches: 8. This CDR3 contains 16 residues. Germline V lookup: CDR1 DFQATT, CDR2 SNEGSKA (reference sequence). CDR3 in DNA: TGCAGTGCTAGGTTTCCGGACAGGGGTATGAACACTGAAGCTTTCTTT. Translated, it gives CSARFPDRGMNTEAFF.

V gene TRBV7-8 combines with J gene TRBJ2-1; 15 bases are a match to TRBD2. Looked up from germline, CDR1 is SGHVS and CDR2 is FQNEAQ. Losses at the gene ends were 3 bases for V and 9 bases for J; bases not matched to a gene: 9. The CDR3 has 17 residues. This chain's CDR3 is CASSFRGLAGGKGEQFF. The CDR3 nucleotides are TGTGCCAGCAGCTTTCGAGGACTAGCGGGGGGGAAAGGTGAGCAGTTCTTC.

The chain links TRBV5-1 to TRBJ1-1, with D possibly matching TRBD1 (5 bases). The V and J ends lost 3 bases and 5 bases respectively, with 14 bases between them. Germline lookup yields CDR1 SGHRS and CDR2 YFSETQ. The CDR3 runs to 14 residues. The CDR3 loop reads CASSSPAGGTEAFF. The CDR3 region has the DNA TGCGCCAGCAGCTCCCCGGCGGGGGGGACTGAAGCTTTCTTT.

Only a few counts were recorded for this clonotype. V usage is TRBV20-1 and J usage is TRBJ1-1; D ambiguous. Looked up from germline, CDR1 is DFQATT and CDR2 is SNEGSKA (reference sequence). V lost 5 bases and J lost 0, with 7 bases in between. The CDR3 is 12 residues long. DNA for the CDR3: TGCAGTGCTCTGGTCCTGAACACTGAAGCTTTCTTT. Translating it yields CSALVLNTEAFF.

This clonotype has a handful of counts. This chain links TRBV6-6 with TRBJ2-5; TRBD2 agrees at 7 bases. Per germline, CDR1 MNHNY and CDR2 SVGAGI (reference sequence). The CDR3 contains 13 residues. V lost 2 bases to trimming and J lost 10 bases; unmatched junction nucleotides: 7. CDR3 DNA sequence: TGTGCCAGCAGTTACACCACCCGGGGGGACCAGTACTTC. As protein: CASSYTTRGDQYF.

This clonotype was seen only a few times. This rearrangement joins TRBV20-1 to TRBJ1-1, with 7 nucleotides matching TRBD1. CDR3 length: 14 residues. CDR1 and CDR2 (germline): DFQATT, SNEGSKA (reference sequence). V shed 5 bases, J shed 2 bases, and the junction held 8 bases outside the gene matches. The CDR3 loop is CSAVETGLNTEAFF. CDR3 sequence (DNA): TGCAGTGCTGTCGAGACAGGGCTTAACACTGAAGCTTTCTTT.

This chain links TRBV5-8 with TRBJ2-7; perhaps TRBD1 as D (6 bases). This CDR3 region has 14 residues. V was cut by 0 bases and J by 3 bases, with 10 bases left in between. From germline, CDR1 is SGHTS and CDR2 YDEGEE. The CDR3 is CASSLAGHRYEQYF. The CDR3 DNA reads TGTGCCAGCAGCTTGGCGGGACACCGCTACGAGCAGTACTTC.

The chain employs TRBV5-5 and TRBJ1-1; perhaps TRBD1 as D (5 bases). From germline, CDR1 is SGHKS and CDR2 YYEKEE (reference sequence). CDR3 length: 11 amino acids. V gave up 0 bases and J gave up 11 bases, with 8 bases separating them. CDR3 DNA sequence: TGTGCCAGCAGCTTGGCGACAGCGGCTTTCTTT. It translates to CASSLATAAFF.

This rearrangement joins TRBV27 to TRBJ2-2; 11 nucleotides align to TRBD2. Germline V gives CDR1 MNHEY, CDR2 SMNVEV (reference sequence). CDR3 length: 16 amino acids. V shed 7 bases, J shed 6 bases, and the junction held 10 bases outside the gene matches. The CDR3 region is CASKLAGGMMAGELFF. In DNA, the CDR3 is TGTGCCAGCAAATTAGCGGGAGGGATGATGGCCGGGGAGCTGTTTTTT.